The source of this T cell receptor beta chain is a study of Ad26.COV2.S vaccination and SARS-CoV-2 variants. General study points: In vaccinated individuals, spike-specific CD8+ and CD4+ T cell responses reportedly displayed substantial breadth.

A note on this clone: What it binds is not known.

Indicated treatment: approximately 18 received Ad26.COV2.S at low or high dose, single or two shots; 5 received placebo; per-sample allocation not given. It was on day 63 after the first vaccine or placebo injection that samples were taken. Deletions cut 7 bases from V and 1 base from J, with 13 bases between. Germline CDR1 and CDR2: LNHDA and SQIVND (reference sequence). CDR3 size: 14 residues. Only in-frame clones appear in the TCRdb table, and some are missing; sequencing was by immunoSEQ multiplex PCR. The data contain fewer than 900,000 clones, around 92% of them seen just once; the ten biggest clones take up approximately 1.5%.

The chain uses TRBV19 and TRBJ1-2, with D possibly TRBD1 on 6 matching bases. The sample in question was peripheral blood, obtained in a trial of Ad26.COV2.S vaccine versus placebo. This TCR derives from a person aged 18-60 years who received the Ad26.COV2.S COVID-19 vaccine or a placebo. The CDR3 loop reads CASNQGHLNYGYTF. The CDR3 DNA reads TGTGCCAGTAACCAGGGACACCTTAACTATGGCTACACCTTC.